These 30 T cell receptor beta chains were sequenced from one sample in a study of control samples from healthy donors and cancer patients. Some clones are missing from TCRdb's copy, which holds only in-frame ones; the method was immunoSEQ multiplex PCR. This sample has 100,000 to 150,000 clones, with 75% to 95% found just once. Sequencing used blood. The receptors were gathered from a man younger than 35 in good health.

The chain employs TRBV12-3 or TRBV12-4 and TRBJ1-6; possible D gene TRBD1, 6 bases. Trimming took off 6 bases at V and 10 bases at J, with 10 bases between the two ends. CDR3 length equals 12 residues. The CDR3 sequence is CASRDSLSPLHF. Written as DNA, the CDR3 is TGTGCCAGCAGGGACAGTCTCTCACCCCTCCACTTT.

This sequence joins TRBV9 and TRBJ1-5; 7 positions match TRBD1. J was trimmed by 5 bases and V by 0 bases; bases with no gene match: 2. Germline-derived CDR1 and CDR2 are SGDLS and YYNGEE. This CDR3 is 14 amino acids long. The CDR3 spells CASSVAGTDQPQHF. The CDR3, as DNA: TGTGCCAGCAGCGTAGCCGGGACAGATCAGCCCCAGCATTTT.

This chain joins TRBV7-9 and TRBJ2-3; possibly TRBD1 or TRBD2 for D (7 bases each). There are 18 residues in the CDR3. CDR1 SEHNR and CDR2 FQNEAQ come from the germline V gene (reference sequence). V was clipped by 5 bases and J by 0 bases, with 21 bases between them. This chain's CDR3 is CASSLWEGAARSTDTQYF. CDR3 nucleotide sequence: TGTGCCAGCAGCCTGTGGGAGGGGGCCGCACGTAGCACAGATACGCAGTATTTT.

This chain uses TRBV7-9 with TRBJ1-1; D is unresolved. Per the germline V gene, CDR1 is SEHNR and CDR2 is FQNEAQ (reference sequence). Trimming shortened V by 1 base and J by 6 bases, and 9 bases separated the two germline ends. There are 13 residues in the CDR3. The CDR3: CASSLGAGSEAFF. The CDR3 DNA sequence: TGTGCCAGCAGCTTAGGAGCGGGATCTGAAGCTTTCTTT.

V gene TRBV6-6 combines with J gene TRBJ1-1; 7 nucleotides align to TRBD1. The CDR3 is made up of 13 amino acids. V gave up 10 bases and J gave up 4 bases; unmatched junction bases: 9. Germline V gene lookup returns CDR1 MNHNY and CDR2 SVGAGI (reference sequence). CDR3 loop: CATQSTGTTEAFF. CDR3 sequence (DNA): TGTGCCACCCAATCGACAGGGACCACTGAAGCTTTCTTT.

The chain joins TRBV18 to TRBJ1-2; a weak D match, TRBD1 (5 bases). Trimming removed 3 bases at V and 5 bases at J, with 13 bases between. CDR1 and CDR2 (germline): KGHSH, LQKENI. The CDR3 sequence is 14 residues long. CDR3 sequence (DNA): TGTGCCAGCTCACCTGAGGGACTAGTGTATGGCTACACCTTC. Protein: CASSPEGLVYGYTF.

This chain links TRBV5-1 with TRBJ1-1; 7 bases are shared with TRBD1. The ends lost 0 bases at V and 0 bases at J; junction bases unmatched: 5. The germline V gene has CDR1 SGHRS and CDR2 YFSETQ. The CDR3 sequence is 16 residues long. The CDR3 DNA is TGCGCCAGCAGCTTGGTGGGGACAGCCATGAACACTGAAGCTTTCTTT. It is translated as CASSLVGTAMNTEAFF. Using reference TRBV5-1 and TRBJ1-1 for the parts outside the CDR3, the full variable domain is KAGVTQTPRYLIKTRGQQVTLSCSPISGHRSVSWYQQTPGQGLQFLFEYFSETQRNKGNFPGRFSGRQFSNSRSEMNVSTLELGDSALYLCASSLVGTAMNTEAFFGQGTRLTVV.

V gene TRBV9 combines with J gene TRBJ2-7, with D possibly matching TRBD2 (5 bases). The germline V gene has CDR1 SGDLS and CDR2 YYNGEE. V was cut by 0 bases and J by 2 bases, with 9 bases left in between. The CDR3 has 14 residues. The CDR3 loop reads CASSVADGAYEQYF. Here the CDR3 DNA reads TGTGCCAGCAGCGTAGCTGACGGGGCCTACGAGCAGTACTTC.

This chain joins TRBV6-5 and TRBJ1-1, with D possibly TRBD1 on 5 matching bases. Germline loops: CDR1 MNHEY, CDR2 SVGAGI. This CDR3 spans 13 amino acids. Trimming took off 6 bases at V and 7 bases at J, with 15 bases between the two ends. The CDR3, as DNA: TGTGCCAGCAGCCTAAGGGGAGACGGTGAAGCTTTCTTT. This codes for CASSLRGDGEAFF.

The rearrangement joins TRBV5-4 to TRBJ2-6; 9 positions agree with TRBD1. The CDR3 runs 18 residues. Germline CDR1 is SGHNT and CDR2 is YYREEE (reference sequence). J gave up 4 bases and V 0 bases, and 8 bases lay outside the gene matches. The CDR3 nucleotides read TGTGCCAGCAGCTTGGGACAGGGGGTGCCCTTCGGGGCCAACGTCCTGACTTTC. Residues: CASSLGQGVPFGANVLTF.

Concerning this clone itself: The same CDR3 also results from other DNA sequences found in this sample. This chain connects TRBV18 to TRBJ1-1; 7 bases agree with TRBD1. This CDR3 is built from 14 residues. Germline trimming cut 3 bases from V and 0 bases from J; bases unmatched to any gene: 1. Germline V CDR1 and CDR2: KGHSH, LQKENI. For the CDR3, the DNA is TGTGCCAGCTCACCGGGACAGTTGAACACTGAAGCTTTCTTT. Its translation is CASSPGQLNTEAFF.

This clone was seen a single time. The CDR3 DNA reads as TGTGCCACCTCGGTCGACGCAGTTACCTACGAGCAGTACTTC. Translating it yields CATSVDAVTYEQYF. The chain combines TRBV6-6 with TRBJ2-7; no clear D gene. CDR1 MNHNY and CDR2 SVGAGI come from the germline V gene (reference sequence). The CDR3 totals 14 residues. Trimming took off 10 bases at V and 2 bases at J, with 18 bases between the two ends.

This chain links TRBV9 with TRBJ1-3; weak D call: TRBD1 (6 bases). Germline CDR1 and CDR2: SGDLS and YYNGEE. Trimming shortened V by 4 bases and J by 0 bases, and 14 bases separated the two germline ends. The CDR3 is made up of 16 amino acids. CDR3 residues: CASSTGTTYSGNTIYF. CDR3 bases: TGTGCCAGCAGCACCGGGACAACTTACTCTGGAAACACCATATATTTT.

The V and J genes are TRBV19 and TRBJ2-7, with 10 bases aligning to TRBD1. CDR3 length: 15 residues. Looked up from germline, CDR1 is LNHDA and CDR2 is SQIVND (reference sequence). V dropped 10 bases and J dropped 3; count of bases not matched to a gene: 12. CDR3 nucleotides: TGTGCCACCACGCCGGGACAGGGGATCATCTACGAGCAGTACTTC. Protein product: CATTPGQGIIYEQYF.

This clone was seen a single time. J is TRBJ1-4 and V is TRBV28, with TRBD1 identical over 7 bases. CDR3 size: 15 residues. V trimming: 7 bases; J trimming: 7 bases; junction bases outside the gene matches: 12. CDR1 is MDHEN and CDR2 is SYDVKM in the germline V gene. CDR3 sequence: CASKRFGQGGEKLFF. In DNA form, the CDR3 reads TGTGCCAGCAAAAGGTTCGGGCAGGGGGGTGAAAAACTGTTTTTT. Full variable domain (outside the CDR3, taken from reference TRBV28 and TRBJ1-4): DVKVTQSSRYLVKRTGEKVFLECVQDMDHENMFWYRQDPGLGLRLIYFSYDVKMKEKGDIPEGYSVSREKKERFSLILESASTNQTSMYLCASKRFGQGGEKLFFGSGTQLSVL.

A single count supports this clone. J is TRBJ2-1 and V is TRBV6-5; TRBD1 aligns across 9 bases. The CDR3 is 15 residues long. V lost 6 bases and J lost 3; bases outside the gene matches: 6. CDR1 is MNHEY, CDR2 SVGAGI, per germline. CDR3 amino acids: CASSTGTGNYNEQFF. The CDR3 coding sequence is TGTGCCAGCAGCACCGGGACAGGGAACTACAATGAGCAGTTCTTC.

The count of this clone is one. The chain recombines TRBV7-9 with TRBJ1-3; D is unclear. This CDR3 has 15 residues. Germline loops: CDR1 SEHNR, CDR2 FQNEAQ (reference sequence). Trimming pared 6 bases from V and 4 bases from J, leaving 16 bases between. The CDR3 region has the DNA TGTGCCAGCAGAGTTCCACCCTCCCAAGGAAACACCATATATTTT. Translation: CASRVPPSQGNTIYF.

The genes are TRBV6-5 and TRBJ1-5; D not certain. Trimming shortened V by 0 bases and J by 7 bases, and 13 bases separated the two germline ends. Germline-derived CDR1 and CDR2 are MNHEY and SVGAGI. The CDR3 extends over 15 amino acids. The CDR3: CASSYSKGGGQPQHF. In DNA form, the CDR3 reads TGTGCCAGCAGTTACTCTAAGGGAGGCGGGCAGCCCCAGCATTTT.

Note on this clone: This sample includes further DNA sequences coding for the same CDR3. The chain recombines TRBV7-9 with TRBJ2-2; tentatively, D is TRBD1 or TRBD2 (5 bases each). The length of the CDR3 is 14 residues. The V end lost 3 bases, the J end lost 5 bases, and 10 bases lay between the germline ends. Germline V CDR1 and CDR2: SEHNR, FQNEAQ (reference sequence). Written as DNA, the CDR3 is TGTGCCAGCAGCTTTGGGGGTCGGACCGGGGAGCTGTTTTTT. Residues: CASSFGGRTGELFF.

The rearrangement links TRBV2 to TRBJ2-3, with TRBD2 identical over 16 bases. Germline V gene sequence: CDR1 SNHLY, CDR2 FYNNEI. The CDR3 is 18 amino acids. The ends lost 7 bases at V and 4 bases at J; junction bases unmatched: 11. CDR3 DNA sequence: TGTGCCAGCATCCCCGGGACTAGCGGGGGGGCCGGGGCAGATACGCAGTATTTT. It codes for CASIPGTSGGAGADTQYF.

This rearrangement joins TRBV4-1 to TRBJ1-4; unclear D gene. Germline V gene lookup returns CDR1 MGHRA and CDR2 YSYEKL. This CDR3 has 14 amino acids. Deletions cut 1 base from V and 4 bases from J, with 7 bases between. CDR3 in amino acids: CASSQGLYNEKLFF. CDR3 bases: TGCGCCAGCAGCCAAGGGCTTTATAATGAAAAACTGTTTTTT.

Only one count was recorded for this clone. The chain uses TRBV4-1 and TRBJ2-2; tentatively, D is TRBD1 (5 bases). The CDR3 is made up of 16 amino acids. V lost 0 bases, J lost 2 bases, and 10 bases lay in between. Germline CDR1 MGHRA, CDR2 YSYEKL. The CDR3: CASSQDGAANTGELFF. As DNA, the CDR3 is TGCGCCAGCAGCCAAGATGGGGCAGCAAACACCGGGGAGCTGTTTTTT.

This chain uses TRBV9 with TRBJ1-2; 9 bases are a match to TRBD1. The CDR3 sequence is 14 residues long. Losses at the gene ends were 3 bases for V and 2 bases for J; bases not matched to a gene: 2. Germline CDR1 is SGDLS and CDR2 is YYNGEE. CDR3 region: CASSAGQGNYGYTF. The CDR3 DNA sequence: TGTGCCAGCAGCGCAGGACAGGGGAACTATGGCTACACCTTC. The entire variable domain, with the rest obtained from reference TRBV9 and TRBJ1-2, is as follows: DSGVTQTPKHLITATGQRVTLRCSPRSGDLSVYWYQQSLDQGLQFLIQYYNGEERAKGNILERFSAQQFPDLHSELNLSSLELGDSALYFCASSAGQGNYGYTFGSGTRLTVV.

The CDR3 sequence is CASSPRDGTYEQYF. In DNA, the CDR3 is TGCGCCAGCAGCCCACGGGACGGAACCTACGAGCAGTACTTC. V is TRBV4-1 and J is TRBJ2-7, with D possibly being TRBD1 or TRBD2 (5 bases each). V was trimmed by 4 bases and J by 2 bases, leaving 12 bases between them. The CDR3 extends over 14 amino acids. Looked up from germline, CDR1 is MGHRA and CDR2 is YSYEKL.

The CDR3 protein is CASSPGGRYTEAFF. DNA for the CDR3: TGTGCCAGCAGCCCAGGGGGTAGATACACTGAAGCTTTCTTT. The rearrangement joins TRBV11-3 to TRBJ1-1; TRBD1 matches 7 bases. In germline, CDR1 is SGHNT, CDR2 YENEEA. The V and J ends lost 5 bases and 3 bases, in that order; junction bases with no gene match: 6. This CDR3 comprises 14 residues.

This chain uses TRBV7-9 with TRBJ2-3; D may be TRBD1 (5 bases). Germline lookup yields CDR1 SEHNR and CDR2 FQNEAQ (reference sequence). The CDR3 is 13 residues long. The V end was cut by 4 bases, the J end by 5 bases, with 10 bases between. CDR3 coding DNA: TGTGCCAGCAGCTCGTCAGGGAAAGATACGCAGTATTTT. Translating it yields CASSSSGKDTQYF.

This clone was counted a single time. This chain uses TRBV4-1 with TRBJ2-7; TRBD1 matches at 9 bases. Per germline, CDR1 MGHRA and CDR2 YSYEKL. This CDR3 has 15 residues. Trimming cost V 4 bases and J 5 bases; bases outside gene matches: 9. CDR3 DNA sequence: TGCGCCAGCAGCCCTCTGTGGGACAGGGACCACGAGCAGTACTTC. Protein sequence: CASSPLWDRDHEQYF.

V is TRBV5-4 and J is TRBJ1-5; D perhaps matches TRBD1 (5 bases). Trimming took off 4 bases at V and 2 bases at J, with 16 bases between the two ends. CDR3 length equals 16 residues. Germline V lookup: CDR1 SGHNT, CDR2 YYREEE (reference sequence). CDR3 coding DNA: TGTGCCAGCAGCACCGGGGGGGATCTTGGCAATCAGCCCCAGCATTTT. Translation gives CASSTGGDLGNQPQHF.

This clone was picked up a small number of times. The rearrangement links TRBV15 to TRBJ1-5; D gene ambiguous. The CDR3 loop spans 15 amino acids. V lost 0 bases to trimming and J lost 0 bases, with 6 bases between them. Germline V gives CDR1 LNHNV, CDR2 YYDKDF (reference sequence). In nucleotides, the CDR3 is TGTGCCACCAGCAGAGATAAGTTTAGCAATCAGCCCCAGCATTTT. Its protein is CATSRDKFSNQPQHF. Together with reference TRBV15 and TRBJ1-5, the CDR3 gives the full variable domain: DAMVIQNPRYQVTQFGKPVTLSCSQTLNHNVMYWYQQKSSQAPKLLFHYYDKDFNNEADTPDNFQSRRPNTSFCFLDIRSPGLGDTAMYLCATSRDKFSNQPQHFGDGTRLSIL.

The V call is TRBV7-9, the J call TRBJ1-4; TRBD1 matches 7 bases. CDR3 length equals 15 residues. Germline trimming cut 5 bases from V and 0 bases from J; bases unmatched to any gene: 3. From germline, CDR1 is SEHNR and CDR2 FQNEAQ (reference sequence). The CDR3 coding sequence is TGTGCCAGCAGCCCCGGGACAGCAACTAATGAAAAACTGTTTTTT. This gives the protein CASSPGTATNEKLFF.